This note documents a single T cell receptor (beta chain) sequence. The target antigen is unknown. This CDR3 region has 18 residues. The ends lost 5 bases at V and 1 base at J; junction bases unmatched: 7. The entry originates in a study of T cell repertoires in cytomegalovirus infection. Study background: Evidence of both CMV infection and a matching HLA type came from public TCR beta signatures.

TCRdb processed the reads anew with MiXCR; each CDR3 protein has one entry. Of around 430,000 distinct CDR3 sequences listed, about 39% are singletons. The sample was cultured PBMCs, taken from culture after CMV antigen stimulation. The clonotype originates from a human donor in good health (CMV status not recorded). Some clones in this sample may be carry-over from other donors' samples. This rearrangement joins TRBV12-3 or TRBV12-4 to TRBJ2-2, with TRBD2 matching 13 bases. CDR3 region: CASSRLAGGVMNTGELFF. The DNA of the CDR3 is TGTGCCAGCAGTCGACTAGCGGGAGGTGTGATGAACACCGGGGAGCTGTTTTTT.